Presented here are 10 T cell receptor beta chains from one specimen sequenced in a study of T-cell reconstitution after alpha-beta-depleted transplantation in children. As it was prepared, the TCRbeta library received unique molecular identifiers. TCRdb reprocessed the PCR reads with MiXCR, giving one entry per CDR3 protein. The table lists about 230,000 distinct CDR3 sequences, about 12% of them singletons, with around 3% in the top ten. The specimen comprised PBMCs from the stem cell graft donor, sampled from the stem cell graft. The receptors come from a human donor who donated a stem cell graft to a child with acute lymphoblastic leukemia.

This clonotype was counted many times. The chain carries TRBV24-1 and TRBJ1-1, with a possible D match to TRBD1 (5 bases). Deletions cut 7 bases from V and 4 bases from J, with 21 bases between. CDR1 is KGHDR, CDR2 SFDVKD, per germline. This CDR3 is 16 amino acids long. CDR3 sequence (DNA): TGTGCCACCAGCCCCGCGACAACAGGCCCCAGCACTGAAGCTTTCTTT. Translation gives CATSPATTGPSTEAFF.

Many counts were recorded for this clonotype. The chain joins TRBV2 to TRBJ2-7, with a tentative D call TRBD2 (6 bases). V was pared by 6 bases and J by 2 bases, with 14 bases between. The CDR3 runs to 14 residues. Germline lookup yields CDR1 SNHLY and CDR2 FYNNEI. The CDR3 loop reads CASRPGTQTYEQYF. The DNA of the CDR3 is TGTGCCAGCAGGCCCGGGACTCAGACCTACGAGCAGTACTTC.

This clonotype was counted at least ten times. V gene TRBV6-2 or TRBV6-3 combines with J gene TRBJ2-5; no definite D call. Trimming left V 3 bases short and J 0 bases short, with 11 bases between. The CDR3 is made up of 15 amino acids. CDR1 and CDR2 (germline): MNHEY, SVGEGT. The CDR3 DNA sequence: TGTGCCAGCAGTTATGCTCACCGGAACCAAGAGACCCAGTACTTC. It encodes CASSYAHRNQETQYF.

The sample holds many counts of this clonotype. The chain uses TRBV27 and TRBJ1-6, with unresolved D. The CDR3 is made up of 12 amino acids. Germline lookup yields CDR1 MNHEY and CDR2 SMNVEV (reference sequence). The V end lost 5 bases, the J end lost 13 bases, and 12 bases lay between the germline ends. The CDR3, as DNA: TGTGCCAGCAGTCGCCCGGACCGGCCCCTCCACTTT. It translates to CASSRPDRPLHF.

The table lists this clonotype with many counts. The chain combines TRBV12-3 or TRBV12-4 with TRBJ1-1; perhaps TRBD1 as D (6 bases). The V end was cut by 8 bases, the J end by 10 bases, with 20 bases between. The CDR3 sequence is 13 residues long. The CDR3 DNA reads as TGTGCCAGCTCACCCGGGGGGCAGAAGCGAGCTTTCTTT. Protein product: CASSPGGQKRAFF.

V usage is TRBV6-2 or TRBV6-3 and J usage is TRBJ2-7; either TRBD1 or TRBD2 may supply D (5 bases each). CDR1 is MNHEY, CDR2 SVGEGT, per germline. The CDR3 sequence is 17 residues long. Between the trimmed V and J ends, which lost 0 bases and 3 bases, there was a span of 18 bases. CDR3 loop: CASSYSIGAGHFYEQYF. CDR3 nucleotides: TGTGCCAGCAGTTACTCGATCGGGGCAGGGCACTTCTACGAGCAGTACTTC.

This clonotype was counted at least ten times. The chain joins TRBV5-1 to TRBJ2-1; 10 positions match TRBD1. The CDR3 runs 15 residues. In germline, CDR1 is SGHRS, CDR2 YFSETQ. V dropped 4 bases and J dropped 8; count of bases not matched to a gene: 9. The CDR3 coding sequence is TGCGCCAGCAGCCCGGCCGGGACAGGGGTCCATGAGCAGTTCTTC. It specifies CASSPAGTGVHEQFF. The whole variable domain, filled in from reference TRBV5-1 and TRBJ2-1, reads KAGVTQTPRYLIKTRGQQVTLSCSPISGHRSVSWYQQTPGQGLQFLFEYFSETQRNKGNFPGRFSGRQFSNSRSEMNVSTLELGDSALYLCASSPAGTGVHEQFFGPGTRLTVL.

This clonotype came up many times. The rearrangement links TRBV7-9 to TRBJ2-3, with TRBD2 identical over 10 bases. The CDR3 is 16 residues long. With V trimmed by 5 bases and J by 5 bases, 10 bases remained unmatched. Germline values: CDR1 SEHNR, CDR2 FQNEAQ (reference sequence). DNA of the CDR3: TGTGCCAGCAGCATGCTAGCGGGAGCAAAGGGAGATACGCAGTATTTT. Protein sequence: CASSMLAGAKGDTQYF.

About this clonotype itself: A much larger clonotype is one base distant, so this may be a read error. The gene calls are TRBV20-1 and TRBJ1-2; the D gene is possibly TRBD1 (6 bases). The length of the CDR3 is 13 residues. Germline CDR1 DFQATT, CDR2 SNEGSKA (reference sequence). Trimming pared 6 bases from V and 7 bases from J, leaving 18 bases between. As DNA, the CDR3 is TGCAGTGCCCTAGGGGGGATGATCGTTGGCTACACCTTC. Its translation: CSALGGMIVGYTF.

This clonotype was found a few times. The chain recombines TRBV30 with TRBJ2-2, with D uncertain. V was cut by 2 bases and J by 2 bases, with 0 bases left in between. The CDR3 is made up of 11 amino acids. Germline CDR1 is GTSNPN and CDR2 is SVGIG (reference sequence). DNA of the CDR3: TGTGCCTGGAGTAACACCGGGGAGCTGTTTTTT. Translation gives CAWSNTGELFF.